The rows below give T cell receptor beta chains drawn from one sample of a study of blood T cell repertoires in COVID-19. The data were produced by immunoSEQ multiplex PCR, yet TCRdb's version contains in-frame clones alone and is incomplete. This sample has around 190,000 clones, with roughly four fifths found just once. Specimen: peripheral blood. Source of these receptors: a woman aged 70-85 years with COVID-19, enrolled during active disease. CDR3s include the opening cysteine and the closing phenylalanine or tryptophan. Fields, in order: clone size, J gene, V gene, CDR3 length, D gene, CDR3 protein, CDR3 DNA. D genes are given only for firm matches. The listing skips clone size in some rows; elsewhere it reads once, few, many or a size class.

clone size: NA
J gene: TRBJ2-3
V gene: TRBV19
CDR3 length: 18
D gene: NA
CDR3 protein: CASSIGGAPGWSTDTQYF
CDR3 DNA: TGTGCCAGTAGTATCGGAGGGGCACCCGGGTGGAGCACAGATACGCAGTATTTT

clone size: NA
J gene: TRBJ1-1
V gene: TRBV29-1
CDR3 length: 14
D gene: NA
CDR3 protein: CSVDGVGRNTEAFF
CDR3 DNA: TGCAGCGTGGACGGGGTGGGCCGGAACACTGAAGCTTTCTTT

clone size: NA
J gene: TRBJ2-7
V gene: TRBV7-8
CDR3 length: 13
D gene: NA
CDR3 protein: CASSFLVQNKQYF
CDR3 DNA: TGTGCCAGCAGCTTTCTAGTCCAAAACAAGCAGTACTTC

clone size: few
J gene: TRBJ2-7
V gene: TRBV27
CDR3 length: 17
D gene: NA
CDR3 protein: CASSPSLGTSTLYEQYF
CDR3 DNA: TGTGCCAGCAGTCCTAGCCTCGGTACATCGACATTATACGAGCAGTACTTC

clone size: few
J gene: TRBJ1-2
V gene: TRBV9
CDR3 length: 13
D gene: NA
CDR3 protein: CASRTTGQDGYTF
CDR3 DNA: TGTGCCAGCAGAACTACAGGGCAGGACGGCTACACCTTC

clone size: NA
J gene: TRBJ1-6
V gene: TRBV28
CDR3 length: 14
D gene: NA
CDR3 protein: CASSLLGGNSPLHF
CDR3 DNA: TGTGCCAGCAGTTTACTGGGCGGGAATTCACCCCTCCACTTT

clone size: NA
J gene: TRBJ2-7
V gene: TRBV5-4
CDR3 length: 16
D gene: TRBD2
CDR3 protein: CASSAGTSGGTYEQYF
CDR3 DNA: TGTGCCAGCAGCGCGGGGACTAGCGGGGGAACCTACGAGCAGTACTTC

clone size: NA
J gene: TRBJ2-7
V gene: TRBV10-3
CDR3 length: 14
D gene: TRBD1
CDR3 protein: CAISSNRGEYEQYF
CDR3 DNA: TGTGCCATCAGCTCAAACAGGGGTGAATACGAGCAGTACTTC

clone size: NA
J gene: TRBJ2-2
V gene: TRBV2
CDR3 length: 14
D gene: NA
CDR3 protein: CASIRSTNTGELFF
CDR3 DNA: TGTGCCAGCATCAGGTCCACGAACACCGGGGAGCTGTTTTTT

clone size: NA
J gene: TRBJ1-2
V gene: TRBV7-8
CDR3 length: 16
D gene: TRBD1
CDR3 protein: CASSLFGQGRGYGYTF
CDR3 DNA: TGTGCCAGCAGCTTATTCGGACAGGGGCGCGGCTATGGCTACACCTTC

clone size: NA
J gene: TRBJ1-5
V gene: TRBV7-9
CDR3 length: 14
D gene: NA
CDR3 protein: CASSLGRGEKPQHF
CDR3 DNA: TGTGCCAGCAGCTTAGGCAGGGGCGAGAAACCCCAGCATTTT

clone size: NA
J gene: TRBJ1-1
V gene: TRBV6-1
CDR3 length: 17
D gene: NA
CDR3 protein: CASSEIWGGTKNTEAFF
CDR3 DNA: TGTGCCAGCAGTGAAATCTGGGGGGGGACTAAGAACACTGAAGCTTTCTTT

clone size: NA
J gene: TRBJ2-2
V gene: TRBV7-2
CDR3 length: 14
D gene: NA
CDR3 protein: CASSFQGGTGELFF
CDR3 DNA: TGTGCCAGCAGCTTTCAGGGAGGCACCGGGGAGCTGTTTTTT

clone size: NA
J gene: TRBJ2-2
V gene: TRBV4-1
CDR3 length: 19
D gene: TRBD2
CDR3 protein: CASSVSTSGVGANTGELFF
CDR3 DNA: TGCGCCAGCAGCGTGTCGACTAGCGGAGTTGGCGCGAACACCGGGGAGCTGTTTTTT

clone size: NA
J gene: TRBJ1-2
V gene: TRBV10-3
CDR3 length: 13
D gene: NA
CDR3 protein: CAISESGAGGYTF
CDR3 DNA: TGTGCCATCAGTGAGTCGGGGGCTGGGGGCTACACCTTC

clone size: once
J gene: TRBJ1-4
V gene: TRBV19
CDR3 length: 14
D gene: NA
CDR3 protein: CASSIWQGNEKLFF
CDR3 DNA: TGTGCCAGTAGTATTTGGCAGGGAAATGAAAAACTGTTTTTT

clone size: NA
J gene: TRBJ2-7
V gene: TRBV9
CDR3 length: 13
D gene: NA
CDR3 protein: CASSPTVSYEQYF
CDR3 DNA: TGTGCCAGCAGCCCAACAGTTTCCTACGAGCAGTACTTC

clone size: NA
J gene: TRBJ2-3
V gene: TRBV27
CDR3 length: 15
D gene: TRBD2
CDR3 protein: CASSLFGRGTDTQYF
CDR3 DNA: TGTGCCAGCAGTTTATTTGGGAGGGGCACAGATACGCAGTATTTT

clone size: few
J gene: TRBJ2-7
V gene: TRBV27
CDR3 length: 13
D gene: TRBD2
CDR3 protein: CASRLAGTYEQYF
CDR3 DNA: TGTGCCAGCCGACTAGCGGGAACTTACGAGCAGTACTTC

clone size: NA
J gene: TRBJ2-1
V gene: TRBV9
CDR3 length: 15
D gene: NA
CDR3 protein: CASSSTTVPYNEQFF
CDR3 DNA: TGTGCCAGCAGCTCTACTACTGTTCCCTACAATGAGCAGTTCTTC

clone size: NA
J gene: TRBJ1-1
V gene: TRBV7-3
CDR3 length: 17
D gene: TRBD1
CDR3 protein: CASSFRDRAWVGTEAFF
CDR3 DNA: TGTGCCAGCAGCTTCCGGGACAGGGCATGGGTCGGCACTGAAGCTTTCTTT

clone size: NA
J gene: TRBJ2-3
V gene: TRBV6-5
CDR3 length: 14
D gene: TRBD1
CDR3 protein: CASRGTGGFGTQYF
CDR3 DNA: TGTGCCAGCAGAGGGACAGGGGGATTCGGTACGCAGTATTTT

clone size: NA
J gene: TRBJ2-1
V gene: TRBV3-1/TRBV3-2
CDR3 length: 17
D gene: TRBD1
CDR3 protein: CASSRQVTGGADNEQFF
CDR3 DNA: TGTGCCAGCAGCCGACAGGTGACAGGGGGCGCGGACAATGAGCAGTTCTTC